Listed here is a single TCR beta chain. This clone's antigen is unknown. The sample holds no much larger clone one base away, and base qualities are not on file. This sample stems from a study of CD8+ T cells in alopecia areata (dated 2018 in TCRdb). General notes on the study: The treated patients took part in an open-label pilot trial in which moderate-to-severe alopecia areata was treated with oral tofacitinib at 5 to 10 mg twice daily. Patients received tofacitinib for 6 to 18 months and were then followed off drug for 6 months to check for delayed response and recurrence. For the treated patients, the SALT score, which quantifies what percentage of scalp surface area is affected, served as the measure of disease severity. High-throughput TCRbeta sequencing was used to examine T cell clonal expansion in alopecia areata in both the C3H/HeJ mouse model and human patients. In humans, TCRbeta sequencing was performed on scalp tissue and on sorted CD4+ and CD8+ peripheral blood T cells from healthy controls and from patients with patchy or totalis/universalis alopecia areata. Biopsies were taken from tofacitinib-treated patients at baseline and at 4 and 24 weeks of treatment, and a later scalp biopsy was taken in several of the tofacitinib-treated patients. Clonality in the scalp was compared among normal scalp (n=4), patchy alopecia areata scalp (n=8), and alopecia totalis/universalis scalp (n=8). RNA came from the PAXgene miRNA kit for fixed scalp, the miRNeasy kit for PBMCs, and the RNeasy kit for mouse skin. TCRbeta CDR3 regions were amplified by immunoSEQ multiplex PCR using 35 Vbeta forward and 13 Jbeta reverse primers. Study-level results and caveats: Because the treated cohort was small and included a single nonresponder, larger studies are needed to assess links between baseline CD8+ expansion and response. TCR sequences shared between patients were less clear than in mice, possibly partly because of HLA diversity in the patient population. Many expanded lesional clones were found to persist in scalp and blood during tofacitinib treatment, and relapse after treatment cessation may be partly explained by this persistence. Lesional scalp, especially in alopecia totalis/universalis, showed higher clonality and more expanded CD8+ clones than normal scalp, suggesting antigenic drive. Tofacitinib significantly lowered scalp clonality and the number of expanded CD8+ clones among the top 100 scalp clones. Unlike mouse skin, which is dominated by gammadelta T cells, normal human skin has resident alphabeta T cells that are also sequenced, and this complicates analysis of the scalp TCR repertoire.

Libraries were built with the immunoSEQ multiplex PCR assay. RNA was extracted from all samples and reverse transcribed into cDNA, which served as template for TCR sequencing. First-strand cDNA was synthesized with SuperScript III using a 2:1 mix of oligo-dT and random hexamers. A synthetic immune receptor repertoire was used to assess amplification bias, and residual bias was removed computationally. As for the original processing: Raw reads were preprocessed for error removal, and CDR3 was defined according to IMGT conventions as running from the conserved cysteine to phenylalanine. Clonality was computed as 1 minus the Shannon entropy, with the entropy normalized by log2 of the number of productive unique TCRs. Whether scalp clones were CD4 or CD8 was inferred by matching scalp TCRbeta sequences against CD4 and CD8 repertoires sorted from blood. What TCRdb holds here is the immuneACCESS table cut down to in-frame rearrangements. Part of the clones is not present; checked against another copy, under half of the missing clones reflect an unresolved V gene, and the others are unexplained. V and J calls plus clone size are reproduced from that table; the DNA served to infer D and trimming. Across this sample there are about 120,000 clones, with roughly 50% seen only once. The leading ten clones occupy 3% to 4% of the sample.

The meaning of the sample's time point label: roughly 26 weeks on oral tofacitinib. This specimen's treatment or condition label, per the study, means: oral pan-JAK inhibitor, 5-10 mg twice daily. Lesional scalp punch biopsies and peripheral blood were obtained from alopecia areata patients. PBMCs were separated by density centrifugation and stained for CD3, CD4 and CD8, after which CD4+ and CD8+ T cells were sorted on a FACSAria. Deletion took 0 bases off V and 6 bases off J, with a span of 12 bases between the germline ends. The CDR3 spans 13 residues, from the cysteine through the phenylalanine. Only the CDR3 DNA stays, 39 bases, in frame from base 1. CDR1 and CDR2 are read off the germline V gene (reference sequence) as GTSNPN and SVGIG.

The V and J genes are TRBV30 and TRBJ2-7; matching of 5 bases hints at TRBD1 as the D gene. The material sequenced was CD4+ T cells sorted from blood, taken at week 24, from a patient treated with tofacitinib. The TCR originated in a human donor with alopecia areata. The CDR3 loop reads CAWSVQVQVEQYF. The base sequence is TGTGCCTGGAGTGTTCAGGTACAGGTCGAGCAGTACTTC. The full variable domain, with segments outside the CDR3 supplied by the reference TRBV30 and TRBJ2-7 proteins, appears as SQTIHQWPATLVQPVGSPLSLECTVEGTSNPNLYWYRQAAGRGLQLLFYSVGIGQISSEVPQNLSASRPQDRQFILSSKKLLLSDSGFYLCAWSVQVQVEQYFGPGTRLTVT.